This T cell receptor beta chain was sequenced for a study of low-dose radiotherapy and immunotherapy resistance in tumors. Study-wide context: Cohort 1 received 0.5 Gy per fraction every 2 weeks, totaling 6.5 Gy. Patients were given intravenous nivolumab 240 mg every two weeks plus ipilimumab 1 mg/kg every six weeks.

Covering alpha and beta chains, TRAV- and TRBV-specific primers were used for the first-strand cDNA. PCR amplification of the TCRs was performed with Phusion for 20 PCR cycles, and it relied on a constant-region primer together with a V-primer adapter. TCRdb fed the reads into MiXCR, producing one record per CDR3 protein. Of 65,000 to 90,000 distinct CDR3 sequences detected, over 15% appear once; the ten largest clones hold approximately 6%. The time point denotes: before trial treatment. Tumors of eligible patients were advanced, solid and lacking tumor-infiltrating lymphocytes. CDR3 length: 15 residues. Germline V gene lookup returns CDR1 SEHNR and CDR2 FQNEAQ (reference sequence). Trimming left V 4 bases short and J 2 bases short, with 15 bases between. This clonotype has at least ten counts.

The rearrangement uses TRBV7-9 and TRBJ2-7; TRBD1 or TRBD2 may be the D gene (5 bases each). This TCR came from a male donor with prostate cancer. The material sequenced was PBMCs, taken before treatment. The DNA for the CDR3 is TGTGCCAGCAGCTCGGGACGGGCGACAACCTACGAGCAGTACTTC. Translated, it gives CASSSGRATTYEQYF.